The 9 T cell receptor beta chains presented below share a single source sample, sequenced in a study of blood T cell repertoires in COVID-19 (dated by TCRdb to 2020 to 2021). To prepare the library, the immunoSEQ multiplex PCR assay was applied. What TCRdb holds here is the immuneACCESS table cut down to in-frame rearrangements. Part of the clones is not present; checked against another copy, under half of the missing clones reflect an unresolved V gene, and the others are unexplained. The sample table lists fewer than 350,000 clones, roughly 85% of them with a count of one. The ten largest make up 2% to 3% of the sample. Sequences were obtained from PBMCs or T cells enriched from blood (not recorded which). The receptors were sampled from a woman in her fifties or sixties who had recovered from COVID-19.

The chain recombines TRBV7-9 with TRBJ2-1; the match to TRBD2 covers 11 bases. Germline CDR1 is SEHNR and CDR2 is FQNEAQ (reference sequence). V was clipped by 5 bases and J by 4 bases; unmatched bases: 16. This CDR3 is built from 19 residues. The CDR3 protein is CASSHSLLAGAPGYNEQFF. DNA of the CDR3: TGTGCCAGCAGCCATAGTCTACTAGCGGGAGCTCCAGGGTACAATGAGCAGTTCTTC. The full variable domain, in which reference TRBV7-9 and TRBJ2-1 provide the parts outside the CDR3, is DTGVSQNPRHKITKRGQNVTFRCDPISEHNRLYWYRQTLGQGPEFLTYFQNEAQLEKSRLLSDRFSAERPKGSFSTLEIQRTEQGDSAMYLCASSHSLLAGAPGYNEQFFGPGTRLTVL.

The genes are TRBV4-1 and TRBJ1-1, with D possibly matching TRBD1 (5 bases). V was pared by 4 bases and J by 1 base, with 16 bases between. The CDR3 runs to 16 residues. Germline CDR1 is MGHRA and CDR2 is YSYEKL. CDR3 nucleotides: TGCGCCAGCAGCCGGGGGGTTACGGGGAGGAACACTGAAGCTTTCTTT. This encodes CASSRGVTGRNTEAFF.

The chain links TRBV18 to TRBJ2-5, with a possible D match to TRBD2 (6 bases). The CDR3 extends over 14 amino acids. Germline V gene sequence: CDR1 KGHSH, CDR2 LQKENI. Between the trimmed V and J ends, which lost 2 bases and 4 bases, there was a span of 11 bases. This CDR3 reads CASSPSGGRETQYF. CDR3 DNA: TGTGCCAGCTCACCAAGTGGAGGGAGAGAGACCCAGTACTTC.

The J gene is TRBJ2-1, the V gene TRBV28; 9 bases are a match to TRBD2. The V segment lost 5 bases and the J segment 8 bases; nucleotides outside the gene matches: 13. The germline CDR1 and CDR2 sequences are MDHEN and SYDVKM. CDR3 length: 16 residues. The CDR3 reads CASSTPLAGGPDEQFF. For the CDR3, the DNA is TGTGCCAGCAGTACCCCCCTGGCGGGGGGGCCTGATGAGCAGTTCTTC.

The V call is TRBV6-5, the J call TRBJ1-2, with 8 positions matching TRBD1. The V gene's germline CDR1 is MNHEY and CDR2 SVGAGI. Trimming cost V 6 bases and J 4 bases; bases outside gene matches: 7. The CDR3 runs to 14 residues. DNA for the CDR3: TGTGCCAGCAGAGCGACAGGGGAGGGCTATGGCTACACCTTC. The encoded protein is CASRATGEGYGYTF.

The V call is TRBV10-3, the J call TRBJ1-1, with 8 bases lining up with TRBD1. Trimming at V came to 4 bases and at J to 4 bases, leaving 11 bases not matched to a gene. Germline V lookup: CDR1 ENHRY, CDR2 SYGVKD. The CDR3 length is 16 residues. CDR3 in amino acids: CAISGGTGPGGTEAFF. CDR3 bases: TGTGCCATCAGTGGTGGGACAGGCCCTGGGGGCACTGAAGCTTTCTTT.

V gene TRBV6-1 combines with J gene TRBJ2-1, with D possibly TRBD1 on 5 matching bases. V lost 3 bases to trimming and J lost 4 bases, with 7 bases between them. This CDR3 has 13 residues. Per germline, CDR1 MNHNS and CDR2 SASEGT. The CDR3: CASSETEYNEQFF. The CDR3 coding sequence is TGTGCCAGCAGTGAGACAGAGTACAATGAGCAGTTCTTC.

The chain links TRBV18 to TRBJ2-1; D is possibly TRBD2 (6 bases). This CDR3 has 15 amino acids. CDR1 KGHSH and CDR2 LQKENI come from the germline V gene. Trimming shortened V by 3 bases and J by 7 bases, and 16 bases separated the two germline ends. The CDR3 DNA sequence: TGTGCCAGCTCACCTTCCCGTGGCGGAGGGAATGAGCAGTTCTTC. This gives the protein CASSPSRGGGNEQFF. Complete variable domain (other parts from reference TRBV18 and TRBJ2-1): NAGVMQNPRHLVRRRGQEARLRCSPMKGHSHVYWYRQLPEEGLKFMVYLQKENIIDESGMPKERFSAEFPKEGPSILRIQQVVRGDSAAYFCASSPSRGGGNEQFFGPGTRLTVL.

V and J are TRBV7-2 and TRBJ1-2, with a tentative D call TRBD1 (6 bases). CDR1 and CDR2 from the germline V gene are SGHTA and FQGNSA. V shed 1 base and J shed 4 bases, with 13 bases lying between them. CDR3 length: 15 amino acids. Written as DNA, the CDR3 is TGTGCCAGCAGCTTAGAGTTGGGCAGGGGCTATGGCTACACCTTC. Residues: CASSLELGRGYGYTF. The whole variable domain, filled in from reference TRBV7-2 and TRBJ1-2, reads GAGVSQSPSNKVTEKGKDVELRCDPISGHTALYWYRQSLGQGLEFLIYFQGNSAPDKSGLPSDRFSAERTGGSVSTLTIQRTQQEDSAVYLCASSLELGRGYGYTFGSGTRLTVV.